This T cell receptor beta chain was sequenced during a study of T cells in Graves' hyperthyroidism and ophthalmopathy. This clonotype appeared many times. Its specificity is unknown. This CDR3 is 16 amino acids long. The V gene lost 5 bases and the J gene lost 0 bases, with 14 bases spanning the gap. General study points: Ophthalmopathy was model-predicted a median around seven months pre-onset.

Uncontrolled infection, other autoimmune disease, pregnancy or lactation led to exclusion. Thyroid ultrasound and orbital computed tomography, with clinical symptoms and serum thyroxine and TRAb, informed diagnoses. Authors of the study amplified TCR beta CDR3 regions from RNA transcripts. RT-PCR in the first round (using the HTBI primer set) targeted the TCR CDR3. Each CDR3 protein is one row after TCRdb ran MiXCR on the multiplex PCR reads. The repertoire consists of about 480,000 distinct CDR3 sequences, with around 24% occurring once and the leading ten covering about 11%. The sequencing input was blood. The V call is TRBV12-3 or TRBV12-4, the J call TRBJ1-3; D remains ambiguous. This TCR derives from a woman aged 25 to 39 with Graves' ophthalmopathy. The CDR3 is CASSTDLINSGNTIYF. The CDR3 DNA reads TGTGCCAGCAGTACGGACCTCATAAACTCTGGAAACACCATATATTTT.